This TCR beta chain stems from a study of cytotoxic CD8 clonotypes in ibrutinib-treated CLL. Study details: The patients, about a dozen relapsed/refractory and approximately 14 treatment-naive, included roughly 17 who were IGHV unmutated. Outcomes included around 24 partial and 2 complete responses; after median around 65 months, approximately 14 stayed remitted and 12 progressed.

General observations from the study: Relative to age-matched healthy donors, clonality at baseline was higher, and it tracked circulating CD8+ T-cell counts. Clonality went up at the time of ibrutinib response, stayed stable in sustained remission, and later dropped back toward its baseline level at progression.

Comment on this clone: What it recognizes is unknown.

TCRdb keeps only in-frame clones here, not all; method: immunoSEQ multiplex PCR. The sample consists of approximately 130,000 clones, around four fifths of them appearing once. This clonotype was obtained from a human donor with chronic lymphocytic leukemia. Sequenced material: PBMCs, taken after 24 months of ibrutinib treatment.

The CDR3 region has the DNA TGTGCCGGACGGACAGGGGGACATGGCTACACCTTC. The encoded protein is CAGRTGGHGYTF. This chain connects TRBV28 to TRBJ1-2; 10 nucleotides align to TRBD1. V was clipped by 11 bases and J by 6 bases; unmatched bases: 6. The V gene's germline CDR1 is MDHEN and CDR2 SYDVKM. The CDR3 sequence is 12 residues long.